This T cell receptor beta chain was recovered during a study of hypomethylating agent response in myelodysplastic syndrome. Profiling relied on immunoSEQ multiplex PCR, and the TCRdb table lists in-frame clones only, not all of them. Seen here are 3,200 or so clones, 65% to 90% observed once, and the top ten hold 26%. Study-level results: Responders gained more novel clonotypes; non-responders had more contracted clonotypes after treatment.

In regard to this clone: Its antigen is as yet unknown.

V lost 2 bases and J 3 bases, leaving 11 bases between the germline ends. Germline CDR1 reads SGHAT; CDR2 reads FQNNGV. The CDR3 runs to 16 residues. The receptor comes from a human donor with myelodysplastic syndrome. The sequenced sample was bone marrow, obtained before or after starting hypomethylating agent treatment for myelodysplastic syndrome (not recorded which). The chain combines TRBV11-2 with TRBJ1-6, with D possibly being TRBD1 (5 bases). The CDR3 nucleotides are TGTGCCAGCAGCTTAAGTGGGGCAGGCTATAATTCACCCCTCCACTTT. This sequence encodes CASSLSGAGYNSPLHF.